One and the same sample provided the 30 T cell receptor beta chains below, sequenced in a study of post-analysis software for immune sequencing data (dated by TCRdb to about 2015). The full study reports these points: Significantly higher frequencies in patients than in controls were found for roughly 5 TRBV segments, including TRBV5-6, TRBV5-1 and TRBV20-1.

Library prep was done by PCR. The instrument given in TCRdb is Illumina HiSeq 2500. To reduce PCR and sequencing biases, unique molecular identifiers were incorporated into the TCR beta cDNA libraries. Using fastp trimming at Q25 and MiXCR clonotype assembly, TCRdb reanalyzed the public sequencing data and kept in-frame beta chains. CDR3 protein duplicates are merged, each entry listing the most common genes and DNA. This sample comprises about 540,000 distinct CDR3 sequences, approximately 34% of them detected only once. The top ten constitute less than 6% of the sample. Their antigens remain unidentified. Sequencing was carried out using blood. The receptor source for this set is a girl aged 2 to 17 with multiple sclerosis.

The sample holds a few counts of this clonotype. The rearrangement links TRBV7-8 to TRBJ2-7, with unresolved D. Germline V gene sequence: CDR1 SGHVS, CDR2 FQNEAQ. Trimming removed 5 bases at V and 5 bases at J, with 10 bases between. The CDR3 consists of 12 residues. CDR3 amino acids: CASSRPGHEQYF. The CDR3 DNA follows: TGTGCCAGCAGCCGACCCGGCCACGAGCAGTACTTC.

The chain employs TRBV5-1 and TRBJ1-1, with D possibly being TRBD1 (5 bases). The CDR3 spans 14 residues. The V gene lost 3 bases and the J gene lost 4 bases, with 13 bases spanning the gap. The germline V gene has CDR1 SGHRS and CDR2 YFSETQ. The CDR3 DNA sequence: TGCGCCAGCAGCTCCAGGGTCCGGAGCACTGAAGCTTTCTTT. It is translated as CASSSRVRSTEAFF.

V and J are TRBV7-2 and TRBJ2-3, with TRBD2 identical over 8 bases. Germline assignment: CDR1 SGHTA and CDR2 FQGNSA. V trimming: 4 bases; J trimming: 2 bases; junction bases outside the gene matches: 11. The CDR3 length is 17 residues. CDR3 amino acids: CASSYGGSGVHTDTQYF. The DNA for the CDR3 is TGTGCCAGCAGCTATGGTGGTAGCGGGGTACACACAGATACGCAGTATTTT. Supplemented by reference TRBV7-2 and TRBJ2-3, the full variable domain reads GAGVSQSPSNKVTEKGKDVELRCDPISGHTALYWYRQSLGQGLEFLIYFQGNSAPDKSGLPSDRFSAERTGGSVSTLTIQRTQQEDSAVYLCASSYGGSGVHTDTQYFGPGTRLTVL.

The CDR3 loop reads CASSLHGGQLGSGANVLTF. The CDR3, as DNA: TGTGCCAGCAGCCTCCACGGCGGACAGTTAGGCTCTGGGGCCAACGTCCTGACTTTC. This chain connects TRBV5-5 to TRBJ2-6, with TRBD1 as a possible D gene (6 bases). Trimming stripped 4 bases from V and 0 bases from J, with 20 bases between. Germline values: CDR1 SGHKS, CDR2 YYEKEE (reference sequence). This CDR3 comprises 19 residues.

This chain joins TRBV12-3 or TRBV12-4 and TRBJ1-1; TRBD1 is a possible D gene (5 bases). V was pared by 4 bases and J by 0 bases, with 12 bases between. The CDR3 spans 15 residues. CDR3 region: CASSYRQGVNTEAFF. The CDR3 DNA is TGTGCCAGCAGTTACCGTCAGGGAGTGAACACTGAAGCTTTCTTT.

The DNA for the CDR3 is TGTGCCAGCAGTTACTCGAAGGCAGGGGCGACCCTCATGAACACTGAAGCTTTCTTT. It specifies CASSYSKAGATLMNTEAFF. The rearrangement joins TRBV6-2 or TRBV6-3 to TRBJ1-1, with D possibly TRBD1 on 6 matching bases. The CDR3 contains 19 residues. Germline V gene lookup returns CDR1 MNHEY and CDR2 SVGEGT. V lost 0 bases to trimming and J lost 0 bases, with 20 bases between them.

This clonotype came up once. Its ends do not fully match the called genes, so a read error is possible. V gene TRBV9 combines with J gene TRBJ1-6; D uncertain. The CDR3 runs to 14 residues. Germline V lookup: CDR1 SGDLS, CDR2 YYNGEE. The chain's CDR3 is CVSSVRHVNSPLHF. The CDR3 nucleotides are TGTGTCAGCAGCGTAAGACACGTTAATTCACCCCTCCACTTT.

This clonotype was seen a few times. The V gene is TRBV18, the J gene TRBJ2-1; D is unclear. V was pared by 7 bases and J by 8 bases, with 12 bases between. The CDR3 sequence is 12 residues long. The germline V gene encodes CDR1 KGHSH and CDR2 LQKENI. CDR3 DNA: TGTGCCAGCTTCCAAGTCGGCTATGAGCAGTTCTTC. Protein product: CASFQVGYEQFF. The entire variable domain, with the rest obtained from reference TRBV18 and TRBJ2-1, is as follows: NAGVMQNPRHLVRRRGQEARLRCSPMKGHSHVYWYRQLPEEGLKFMVYLQKENIIDESGMPKERFSAEFPKEGPSILRIQQVVRGDSAAYFCASFQVGYEQFFGPGTRLTVL.

The chain joins TRBV5-1 to TRBJ2-3; no definite D call. There are 18 residues in the CDR3. CDR1 and CDR2 from the germline V gene are SGHRS and YFSETQ. The V end was cut by 0 bases, the J end by 2 bases, with 19 bases between. Here the CDR3 DNA reads TGCGCCAGCAGCTTGGAGGGCAGGAATATTATCCTCACAGATACGCAGTATTTT. The encoded protein is CASSLEGRNIILTDTQYF.

The chain has TRBV4-1 and TRBJ1-5; D is unclear. V was cut by 0 bases and J by 9 bases, with 15 bases left in between. In germline, CDR1 is MGHRA, CDR2 YSYEKL. This CDR3 region has 15 residues. CDR3 in DNA: TGCGCCAGCAGCCAAGAAGAGTCAAATCATCGGCCCCAGCATTTT. It specifies CASSQEESNHRPQHF.

The chain carries TRBV7-2 and TRBJ2-5; TRBD2 is a possible D gene (5 bases). Between the trimmed V and J ends, which lost 1 base and 5 bases, there was a span of 14 bases. The CDR3 extends over 15 amino acids. The germline CDR1 and CDR2 sequences are SGHTA and FQGNSA. In DNA form, the CDR3 reads TGTGCCAGCAGCTTAGAAGGGTCGAGGGTGGAGACCCAGTACTTC. It translates to CASSLEGSRVETQYF.

The chain has TRBV12-3 or TRBV12-4 and TRBJ2-5; the D call may be TRBD1 or TRBD2 (5 bases each). V was cut by 3 bases and J by 1 base, with 12 bases left in between. CDR3 length equals 15 residues. The CDR3, as DNA: TGTGCCAGCAGTTTGGGACCCAAGGTCCAAGAGACCCAGTACTTC. Encoded protein: CASSLGPKVQETQYF.

The chain links TRBV18 to TRBJ2-7; TRBD1 matches 7 bases. V lost 4 bases to trimming and J lost 3 bases; unmatched junction nucleotides: 12. This CDR3 has 16 amino acids. Germline V gene lookup returns CDR1 KGHSH and CDR2 LQKENI. CDR3 DNA sequence: TGTGCCAGCTCACGAGAAACAGGGACAGTGAGCTACGAGCAGTACTTC. Translated, it gives CASSRETGTVSYEQYF.

This chain joins TRBV4-1 and TRBJ1-1; no clear D gene. The CDR3 has 17 residues. Trimming left V 2 bases short and J 0 bases short, with 16 bases between. Germline V gene data show CDR1 as MGHRA and CDR2 as YSYEKL. This CDR3 reads CASSQTIPEGVNTEAFF. CDR3 DNA sequence: TGCGCCAGCAGCCAAACGATCCCGGAGGGTGTGAACACTGAAGCTTTCTTT.

This clonotype has just a few counts. The chain combines TRBV10-3 with TRBJ2-7; TRBD2 might be the D (6 bases). The CDR3 is made up of 14 amino acids. CDR1 is ENHRY, CDR2 SYGVKD, per germline. With 3 bases removed from V and 2 bases from J, the gap between germline ends came to 11 bases. CDR3 residues: CAISDGDWTYEQYF. The CDR3 DNA is TGTGCCATCAGTGATGGGGACTGGACCTACGAGCAGTACTTC.

The V call is TRBV15, the J call TRBJ1-2; D may be TRBD1 (5 bases). With 3 bases removed from V and 4 bases from J, the gap between germline ends came to 9 bases. Germline CDR1 is LNHNV and CDR2 is YYDKDF (reference sequence). This CDR3 region has 13 residues. CDR3 in DNA: TGTGCCACCAGCAGGGGGGGTTCCTATGGCTACACCTTC. It encodes CATSRGGSYGYTF.

The chain recombines TRBV27 with TRBJ1-4, with D maybe TRBD1 (5 bases). The germline CDR1 and CDR2 sequences are MNHEY and SMNVEV (reference sequence). The V and J ends lost 3 bases and 7 bases respectively, with 15 bases between them. This CDR3 is built from 15 residues. CDR3 nucleotides: TGTGCCAGCAGTTTTTTTCGGGACGCCGGTGAAAAACTGTTTTTT. Amino acids: CASSFFRDAGEKLFF.

The gene calls are TRBV10-2 and TRBJ1-2; D is unclear. Germline V lookup: CDR1 WSHSY, CDR2 SAAADI. This CDR3 has 13 amino acids. V shed 7 bases and J shed 8 bases, with 17 bases lying between them. CDR3 amino acids: CASTTAPRRGYTF. In DNA, the CDR3 is TGCGCCAGCACAACGGCTCCTCGTCGGGGCTACACCTTC.

About this clonotype: Its ends do not fully match the called genes, so a read error is possible. The V call is TRBV7-8, the J call TRBJ2-3, with TRBD2 identical over 7 bases. The germline V gene encodes CDR1 SGHVS and CDR2 FQNEAQ. The CDR3 consists of 16 residues. CDR3 DNA: TGTGCCAGCAGCTTATTAGGGCAGACTAGCACAGATACGCGGTATTTT. This encodes CASSLLGQTSTDTRYF.

This sequence joins TRBV12-3 or TRBV12-4 and TRBJ1-1; no firm D call. Trimming left V 9 bases short and J 3 bases short, with 11 bases between. CDR3 length equals 12 residues. The DNA for the CDR3 is TGTGCCAGTGGGGAGGCGTACACTGAAGCTTTCTTT. Amino acids: CASGEAYTEAFF.

A few counts support this clonotype. V and J are TRBV6-5 and TRBJ2-1, with 8 positions matching TRBD2. The germline gives CDR1 MNHEY, CDR2 SVGAGI. The CDR3 runs to 18 residues. Trimming removed 0 bases from V and 2 bases from J; junction bases left unmatched: 9. The CDR3 region is CASSYSSRRGATYNEQFF. CDR3 DNA sequence: TGTGCCAGCAGTTACTCGAGTAGGCGGGGGGCAACCTACAATGAGCAGTTCTTC.

J is TRBJ2-7 and V is TRBV13, with D perhaps TRBD2 (5 bases). This CDR3 is built from 16 residues. The V gene's germline CDR1 is PRHDT and CDR2 FYEKMQ (reference sequence). V lost 0 bases and J 6 bases, leaving 18 bases between the germline ends. The CDR3 DNA reads as TGTGCCAGCAGCTTAGGAGTATGGACTGGATCCAGCGAGCAGTACTTC. It codes for CASSLGVWTGSSEQYF. The complete variable domain, with remaining parts taken from reference TRBV13 and TRBJ2-7, reads AAGVIQSPRHLIKEKRETATLKCYPIPRHDTVYWYQQGPGQDPQFLISFYEKMQSDKGSIPDRFSAQQFSDYHSELNMSSLELGDSALYFCASSLGVWTGSSEQYFGPGTRLTVT.

The rearrangement uses TRBV20-1 and TRBJ1-4; D is ambiguous. The germline V gene encodes CDR1 DFQATT and CDR2 SNEGSKA (reference sequence). Trimming removed 5 bases from V and 8 bases from J, with 18 bases in between. The CDR3 runs 14 residues. The CDR3 sequence is CSAAVVRFREKLFF. In DNA, the CDR3 is TGCAGTGCTGCGGTGGTTAGGTTTCGGGAAAAACTGTTTTTT.

This clonotype appeared many times. This sequence joins TRBV7-2 and TRBJ1-2; D is undetermined. The V end was cut by 0 bases, the J end by 3 bases, with 5 bases between. This CDR3 is built from 13 residues. Germline V lookup: CDR1 SGHTA, CDR2 FQGNSA. The CDR3 nucleotides are TGTGCCAGCAGCTTAGCGACGGACTATGGCTACACCTTC. Residues: CASSLATDYGYTF. Filled out from reference TRBV7-2 and TRBJ1-2, the complete variable domain reads GAGVSQSPSNKVTEKGKDVELRCDPISGHTALYWYRQSLGQGLEFLIYFQGNSAPDKSGLPSDRFSAERTGGSVSTLTIQRTQQEDSAVYLCASSLATDYGYTFGSGTRLTVV.

Turning to this clonotype: The conserved final phenylalanine or tryptophan is absent from the CDR3, which likely points to a read error. The chain uses TRBV11-2 and TRBJ1-2; D possibly corresponds to TRBD1 (5 bases). Deletions cut 4 bases from V and 2 bases from J, with 5 bases between. The CDR3 is made up of 12 amino acids. Germline V lookup: CDR1 SGHAT, CDR2 FQNNGV. CDR3 coding DNA: TGTGCCAGCAGCTACAGGAACTATGGCTACACCTGC. Protein: CASSYRNYGYTC.

The table lists this clonotype with a few counts. The chain carries TRBV5-1 and TRBJ2-3; the D is unclear. The CDR3 is 14 residues long. V dropped 0 bases and J dropped 2 bases, with 7 bases sitting between them. Germline values: CDR1 SGHRS, CDR2 YFSETQ. The CDR3 here is CASSLEYPTDTQYF. Written as DNA, the CDR3 is TGCGCCAGCAGCTTGGAGTATCCCACAGATACGCAGTATTTT.

V gene TRBV7-8 combines with J gene TRBJ1-2; 8 bases are a match to TRBD1. Per germline, CDR1 SGHVS and CDR2 FQNEAQ. The J segment lost 0 bases and the V segment lost 1 base, leaving 4 bases of the junction unmatched. The CDR3 consists of 16 residues. The CDR3 DNA is TGTGCCAGCAGCTTAGAGCAGGGGGCGGCTAACTATGGCTACACCTTC. Its protein product is CASSLEQGAANYGYTF.

The genes are TRBV18 and TRBJ1-1; D is unresolved. The germline V gene encodes CDR1 KGHSH and CDR2 LQKENI. CDR3 length: 12 amino acids. V shed 4 bases and J shed 2 bases, with 5 bases lying between them. CDR3 amino acids: CASSQRNTEAFF. The CDR3 DNA is TGTGCCAGCTCACAGCGAAACACTGAAGCTTTCTTT.

The CDR3 region has the DNA TGTGCCAGCAAATACACCAAGAACACTGAAGCTTTCTTT. Its translation is CASKYTKNTEAFF. The V call is TRBV6-1, the J call TRBJ1-1, with unresolved D. Trimming removed 7 bases at V and 1 base at J, with 10 bases between. CDR3 length: 13 residues. The V gene's germline CDR1 is MNHNS and CDR2 SASEGT.

This clonotype was counted a few times. The V gene is TRBV6-2 or TRBV6-3, the J gene TRBJ2-3; D is uncertain. This CDR3 region has 12 residues. V was shortened by 1 base and J by 4 bases, with 3 bases between the two germline ends. CDR1 and CDR2 from the germline V gene are MNHEY and SVGEGT. The CDR3 region is CASSYLPDTQYF. The DNA of the CDR3 is TGTGCCAGCAGTTACTTGCCAGATACGCAGTATTTT.